This section outlines one TCR beta chain sequence together with its context. No cognate antigen has been identified for it. The record has no base qualities; no much larger clone is one base away. The cohort comprised 30 or so patients with locally advanced or metastatic urothelial carcinoma treated at Memorial Sloan Kettering on a trial protocol. Peripheral blood mononuclear cells were collected pretreatment and during treatment, with between 1 and 8 total time points per patient. The Qiagen DNeasy Blood extraction kit was used to purify genomic DNA from total PBMCs and tumor samples. PBMCs were collected pretreatment and during treatment, and were isolated and stored as previously described. CDR1 SGHTA and CDR2 FQGNSA are derived from the germline V gene. V was cut back by 0 bases and J by 4 bases, leaving a gap of 9 bases between them. The CDR3 numbers 14 residues from cysteine through phenylalanine. Only the CDR3 part of the read is kept: 42 bases, read in frame from the first base.

Synthetic TCR analog templates were spiked into each PCR to estimate absolute template abundance from read counts. The immunoSEQ assay used bias-controlled V and J gene primers to amplify TCRbeta CDR3 regions from genomic DNA. Rearranged TCRbeta segments were sequenced at approximately 20X coverage. The study's processing was this. Clustering was used to correct sequencing errors, and CDR3s were annotated against IMGT so that V, D and J genes could be assigned. Downstream analyses used only productive TCRbeta rearrangements, leaving out any out-of-frame or stop-codon sequences. To compute clonality, Shannon entropy was normalized by the log of the number of unique productive sequences and then subtracted from one. Clones differing between time points or between blood and tumor were identified using Fisher's exact test with Benjamini-Hochberg correction, with an adjusted p below 0.01 applied as the threshold. TCRdb provides this immuneACCESS table in a form limited to in-frame rearrangements. Some clones are lacking; in checked studies, under half of them reflect an unresolved V gene, and why the rest are absent is not known. For V, J and clone size, that table is used; D and trimming come from the DNA. The table for this sample lists some 45,000 clones; about 91% of them were counted only once. Clones ranked in the top ten supply roughly 3.6% of the sample.

This record comes from a study of PD-L1 blockade in urothelial cancer (dated by TCRdb to the late 2010s). Regarding the complete study: All patients started therapy at some point between 2014 and 2016 and received atezolizumab 1,200 mg intravenously every 3 weeks. About 90% of the 29 patients were identified as males with urothelial cancer of bladder origin, and a prior smoking history was reported by 18 of 29 patients. An ECOG performance status of 0 or 1 was recorded for the patients, and 0 to 3 prior chemotherapy regimens had been received by the patients. Blood samples were analyzed at two time points: 3 weeks after treatment start (second dose) and 6 weeks after treatment start. A median of roughly 140,000 T cells and 80,000 or so unique TCRs was obtained from blood samples, and a median clonality of 0.080 was observed. The study was an exploratory multi-omic analysis of somatic, immune and clinical correlates of response to PD-L1 blockade with atezolizumab in urothelial cancer. Pretreatment tumor samples and matched peripheral blood, collected serially before and after atezolizumab treatment, underwent TCR sequencing. Durable clinical benefit was defined as a progression-free survival longer than 6 months, and TCR features were additionally tested against progression-free survival and overall survival. In the same patients, whole exome sequencing and RNA sequencing of pretreatment tumors were performed in addition to TCR sequencing. Durable clinical benefit was achieved by nine patients and was not achieved by 20 patients. Approximately 30 patients had pretreatment blood TCR-seq, around 25 had at least one posttreatment blood collection, and around 25 had tumor TCR-seq. Study-level results and caveats: Among patients with durable benefit, tumor-associated TCR clones showed greater expansion in peripheral blood 3 weeks after treatment started (n = 22, p = 0.022). Improved progression-free and overall survival was found to be associated with pretreatment peripheral blood TCR clonality below the median. Because the sample size was small (n of about 30) and many exploratory analyses were performed, the results are intended to be hypothesis-generating.

The sequence came from a man of 80 years or more with urothelial cancer. The sample here was PBMCs, taken around atezolizumab (anti-PD-L1) treatment. This chain is built from TRBV7-2 and TRBJ1-2; the D gene identity is not certain. The CDR3 region: CASSLAERGYGYTF. The DNA reads TGTGCCAGCAGCTTAGCGGAGCGGGGCTATGGCTACACCTTC.